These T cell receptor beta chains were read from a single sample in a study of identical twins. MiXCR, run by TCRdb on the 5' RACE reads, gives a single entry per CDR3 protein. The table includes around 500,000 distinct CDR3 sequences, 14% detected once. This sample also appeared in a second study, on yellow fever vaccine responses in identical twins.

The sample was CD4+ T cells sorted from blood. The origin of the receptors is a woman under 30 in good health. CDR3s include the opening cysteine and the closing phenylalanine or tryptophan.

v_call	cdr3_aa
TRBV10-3	CAISESTRLAGETHEQYF
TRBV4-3	CASSQVGVLAGGYNEQFF
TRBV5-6	CASSFFLAGDNEQFF
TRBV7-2	CASSLRGRQGVAGELFF
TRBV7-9	CASSPDREGKETQYF
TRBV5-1	CASSSTSGHEQYF
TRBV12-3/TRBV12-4	CASRMENTGELFF
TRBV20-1	CSARPAGGPGTGELFF
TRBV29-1	CSVERPKRADTQYF
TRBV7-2	CASSMGARGNEQFF
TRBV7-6	CASSLVPAGTGGGYTF
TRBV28	CASSLSSSGAYEQYF
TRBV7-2	CASRGTIQETQYF
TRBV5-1	CASSIGQGPTYEQYF